The text below deals with one T cell receptor (beta chain). Its antigen is currently unknown. The sample originates from a study of cytomegalovirus exposure and HLA in healthy donors. CDR1 is SGHNT and CDR2 is YENEEA in the germline V gene. The CDR3 sequence is 15 residues long. With 4 bases clipped from V and 1 base from J, the junction kept 5 bases outside the gene matches. Study findings and constraints: Because they were indistinguishable, some V segments, including TRBV6-2 and TRBV6-3, were excluded.

Sampled while nominally healthy, donors likely had unrecorded immune exposures. PCR amplification relied on 60 Vbeta primers (plus 13 Jbeta primers). The assay was immunoSEQ multiplex PCR, and TCRdb's table has in-frame clones only and misses some. The sample yields 200,000 to 250,000 clones, about 80% seen once. This receptor was obtained from a middle-aged woman in good health and CMV-seronegative. The genes are TRBV11-3 and TRBJ2-3; TRBD1 matches at 7 bases. What was sequenced was PBMCs. CDR3 sequence (DNA): TGTGCCAGCAGCTCCCTCGGGACAGGCACAGATACGCAGTATTTT. It codes for CASSSLGTGTDTQYF.